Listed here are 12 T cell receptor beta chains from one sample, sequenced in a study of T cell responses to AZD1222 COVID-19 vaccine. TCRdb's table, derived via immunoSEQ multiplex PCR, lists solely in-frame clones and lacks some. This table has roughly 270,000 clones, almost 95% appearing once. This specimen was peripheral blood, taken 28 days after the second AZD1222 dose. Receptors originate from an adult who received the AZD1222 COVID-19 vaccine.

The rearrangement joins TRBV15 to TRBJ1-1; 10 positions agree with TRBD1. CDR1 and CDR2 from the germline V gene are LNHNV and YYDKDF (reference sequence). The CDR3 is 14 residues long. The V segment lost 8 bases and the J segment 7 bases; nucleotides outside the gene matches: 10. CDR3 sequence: CATGARQGAREAFF. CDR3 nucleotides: TGTGCCACCGGGGCCCGACAGGGGGCGCGTGAAGCTTTCTTT.

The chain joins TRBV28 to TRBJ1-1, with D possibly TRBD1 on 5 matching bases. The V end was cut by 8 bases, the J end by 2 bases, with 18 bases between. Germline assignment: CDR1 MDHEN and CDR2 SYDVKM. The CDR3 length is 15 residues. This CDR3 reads CASLLLGRTNTEAFF. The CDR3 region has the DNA TGTGCCAGCCTCTTGTTGGGACGGACAAACACTGAAGCTTTCTTT.

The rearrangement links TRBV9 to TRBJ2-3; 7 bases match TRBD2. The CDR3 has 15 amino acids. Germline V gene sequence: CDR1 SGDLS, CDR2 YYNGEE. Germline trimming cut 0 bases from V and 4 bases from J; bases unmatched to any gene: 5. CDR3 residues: CASSVDGGRPDTQYF. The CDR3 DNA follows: TGTGCCAGCAGCGTAGATGGCGGGAGACCAGATACGCAGTATTTT. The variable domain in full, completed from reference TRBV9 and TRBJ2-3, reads DSGVTQTPKHLITATGQRVTLRCSPRSGDLSVYWYQQSLDQGLQFLIQYYNGEERAKGNILERFSAQQFPDLHSELNLSSLELGDSALYFCASSVDGGRPDTQYFGPGTRLTVL.

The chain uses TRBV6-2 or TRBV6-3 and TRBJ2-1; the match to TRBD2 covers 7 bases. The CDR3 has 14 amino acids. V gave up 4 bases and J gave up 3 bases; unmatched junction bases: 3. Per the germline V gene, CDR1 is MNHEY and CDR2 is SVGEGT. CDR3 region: CASSWTSSYNEQFF. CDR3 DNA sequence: TGTGCCAGCAGTTGGACTAGTAGCTACAATGAGCAGTTCTTC.

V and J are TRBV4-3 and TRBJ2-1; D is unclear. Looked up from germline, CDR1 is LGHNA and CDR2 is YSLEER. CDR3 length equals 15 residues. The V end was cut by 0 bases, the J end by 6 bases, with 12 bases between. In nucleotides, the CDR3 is TGCGCCAGCAGCCAAGATCCCCTTGACTTCAATGAGCAGTTCTTC. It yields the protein CASSQDPLDFNEQFF.

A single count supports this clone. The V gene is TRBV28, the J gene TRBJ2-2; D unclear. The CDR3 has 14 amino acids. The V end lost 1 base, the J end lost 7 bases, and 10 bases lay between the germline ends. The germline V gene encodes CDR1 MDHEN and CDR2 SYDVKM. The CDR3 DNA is TGTGCCAGCAGTTTATACTCGGGTCACGGGGAGCTGTTTTTT. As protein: CASSLYSGHGELFF.

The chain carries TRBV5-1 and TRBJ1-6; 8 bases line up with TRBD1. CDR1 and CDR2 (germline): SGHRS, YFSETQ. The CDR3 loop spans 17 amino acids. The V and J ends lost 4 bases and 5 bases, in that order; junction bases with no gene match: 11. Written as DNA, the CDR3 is TGCGCCAGCAGCCTTAAGACAGGGGCTGCGGATAATTCACCCCTCCACTTT. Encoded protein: CASSLKTGAADNSPLHF.

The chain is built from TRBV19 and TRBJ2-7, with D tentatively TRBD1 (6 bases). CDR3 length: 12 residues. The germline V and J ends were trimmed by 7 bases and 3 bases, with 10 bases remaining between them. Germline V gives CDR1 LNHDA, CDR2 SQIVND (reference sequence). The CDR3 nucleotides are TGTGCCAGTAAAGGACAGCGCTACGAGCAGTACTTC. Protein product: CASKGQRYEQYF.

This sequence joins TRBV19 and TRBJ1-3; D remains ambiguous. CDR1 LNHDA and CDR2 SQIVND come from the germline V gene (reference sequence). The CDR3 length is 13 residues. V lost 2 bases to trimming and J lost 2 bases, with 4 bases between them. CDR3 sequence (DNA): TGTGCCAGTAGTATAACCCCTGGAAACACCATATATTTT. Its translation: CASSITPGNTIYF.

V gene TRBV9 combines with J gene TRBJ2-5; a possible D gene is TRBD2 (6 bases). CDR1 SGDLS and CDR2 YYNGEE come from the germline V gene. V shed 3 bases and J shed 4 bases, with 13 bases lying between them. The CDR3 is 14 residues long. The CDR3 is CASSATGGGETQYF. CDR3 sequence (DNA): TGTGCCAGCAGCGCGACCGGGGGAGGAGAGACCCAGTACTTC.

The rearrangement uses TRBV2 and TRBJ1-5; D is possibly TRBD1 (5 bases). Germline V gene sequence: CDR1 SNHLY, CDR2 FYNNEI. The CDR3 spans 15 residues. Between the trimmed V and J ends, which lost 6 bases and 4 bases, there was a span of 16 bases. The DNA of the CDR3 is TGTGCCAGCAGCCTCGGAGGGGATGGGAATCAGCCCCAGCATTTT. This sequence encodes CASSLGGDGNQPQHF.

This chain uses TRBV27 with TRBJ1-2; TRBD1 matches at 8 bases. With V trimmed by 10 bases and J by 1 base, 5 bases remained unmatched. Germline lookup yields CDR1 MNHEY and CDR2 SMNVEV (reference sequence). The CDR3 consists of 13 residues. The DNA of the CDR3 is TGTGCCACCCAGGGACAGGATAACTATGGCTACACCTTC. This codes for CATQGQDNYGYTF.